This T cell receptor (beta chain) comes out of a study of T-cell reconstitution after alpha-beta-depleted transplantation in children. The study, taken as a whole, reports: Expanded clones from the graft, numbering several hundred, reportedly supplied alpha-beta T cells about two months after transplant. The main origin of T-cell counts and diversity one year after transplant was newly produced T cells. The origin of high day-60 TCRbeta diversity in some patients lay in surviving recipient T cells and thymic progenitors.

Unique molecular identifiers were incorporated during preparation of the TCRbeta library. TCRdb reanalysed the PCR reads using MiXCR and keeps one entry per CDR3 protein. Among approximately 300,000 distinct CDR3 sequences listed, roughly 8.2% were seen once. A note on this clonotype: Its antigen remains unidentified.

CDR1 and CDR2 (germline): SGHRS, YFSETQ. Between the trimmed V and J ends, which lost 5 bases and 6 bases, there was a span of 8 bases. The CDR3 has 11 residues. The sequence was obtained from a female patient aged 2-10 years who had a stem cell transplant for Fanconi anemia, so the T cells may come from the graft donor. The sample consisted of peripheral blood, taken 360 days after TCRalphabeta/CD19-depleted stem cell transplant. The chain carries TRBV5-1 and TRBJ1-1; D gene uncertain. The CDR3 bases are TGCGCCAGCAGATCGCCCTCTGAAGCTTTCTTT. It codes for CASRSPSEAFF.